This section outlines one T cell receptor beta chain sequence together with its context. What it recognizes is unknown. Random hexamers were used to reverse transcribe the RNA input (about 0.45 to 1 ug). TCRdb itself ran the immunoSEQ multiplex PCR reads through MiXCR, one entry per CDR3 protein. The sample yields 84,000 or so distinct CDR3 sequences, 95% seen once. The record originates from a study of CD8 T cells in Susac syndrome. Study-wide results and limits: Susac-specific public clones were found in total CD8+ and CD8+ TEMRA repertoires, numbering roughly 15 and five, respectively.

The specimen was CD8+ T cells from PBMCs. This TCR was recovered from a human donor with Susac syndrome.

The CDR3 sequence: CASSDSVLTGPTGELFF. In nucleotides, the CDR3 is TGTGCCAGCAGTGACTCGGTACTGACAGGACCCACCGGGGAGCTGTTTTTT. V is TRBV6-4 and J is TRBJ2-2; D is possibly TRBD1 (6 bases). Per the germline V gene, CDR1 is MRHNA and CDR2 is SNTAGT. V dropped 0 bases and J dropped 4 bases, with 15 bases sitting between them. This CDR3 has 17 amino acids.